This TCR beta chain was obtained from a study of neoadjuvant anti-PD-1 for oral cavity cancer. Study-wide points: Higher pretreatment blood Treg/Th17 ratios correlated with higher pretreatment blood and lower post-treatment tumor TCRbeta clonality.

Per the germline V gene, CDR1 is SGHRS and CDR2 is YFSETQ. The CDR3 sequence is 12 residues long. V was shortened by 3 bases and J by 9 bases, with 10 bases between the two germline ends. On this clone: Its target is unknown.

The data were produced by immunoSEQ multiplex PCR, yet TCRdb's version contains in-frame clones alone and is incomplete. The top ten clones hold around 2.5% of a sample with 15,000 to 20,000 clones, less than 75% of them seen once. Stage II-IVA oral cavity squamous cell carcinoma was new and untreated by systemic or radiation therapy. The patients had HPV-negative, locally advanced oral cavity squamous cell carcinoma. The input for sequencing was PBMCs, taken before nivolumab (anti-PD-1) treatment. The clonotype comes from a person between 40 and 85 years old with oral cavity squamous cell carcinoma. The chain links TRBV5-1 to TRBJ2-1; maybe TRBD2 (6 bases). The CDR3 reads CASSSGDTEQFF. CDR3 nucleotides: TGCGCCAGCAGCTCGGGGGATACTGAGCAGTTCTTC.